A selection of T cell receptor beta chains follows, all from one sample in a study of T cell changes during pregnancy in multiple sclerosis. Profiling relied on immunoSEQ multiplex PCR, and the TCRdb table lists in-frame clones only, not all of them. The sample has fewer than 60,000 clones; approximately 95% are singletons. This material consisted of CD8+ T cells from peripheral blood mononuclear cells, taken in the first trimester of pregnancy. The receptors were sampled from a female donor with multiple sclerosis, enrolled in a pregnancy study. Each CDR3 is given with its conserved first and last residue. The D gene is left open where the match is weak. Clone size appears in some rows only: once, few, many, or a class for an expanded clone.

j_call: TRBJ2-7
d_call: TRBD1
v_call: TRBV7-6
clone_size: -
cdr3_nt: TGTGCCAGCAGCCTGGGACAGGGGGACTACGAGCAGTACTTC
cdr3_aa: CASSLGQGDYEQYF

j_call: TRBJ2-7
d_call: -
v_call: TRBV5-4
clone_size: -
cdr3_nt: TGTGCCAGCAGCCTCACCTACAGGGCCGAGCAGTACTTC
cdr3_aa: CASSLTYRAEQYF

j_call: TRBJ2-3
d_call: -
v_call: TRBV6-4
clone_size: -
cdr3_nt: TGTGCCAGCAGTGACCACGGAGGGGCCTTGCTAGATACGCAGTATTTT
cdr3_aa: CASSDHGGALLDTQYF

j_call: TRBJ1-2
d_call: -
v_call: TRBV21-1
clone_size: -
cdr3_nt: TGTGCCAGCGGATGTTTTAGGGGCACCTATAGATCTAACTATGGCTACACCTTC
cdr3_aa: CASGCFRGTYRSNYGYTF

j_call: TRBJ2-7
d_call: TRBD2
v_call: TRBV19
clone_size: -
cdr3_nt: TGTGCCAGTAGTTTCGGGACTAGCGGCCTCTACGAGCAGTACTTC
cdr3_aa: CASSFGTSGLYEQYF

j_call: TRBJ2-2
d_call: TRBD2
v_call: TRBV4-2
clone_size: -
cdr3_nt: TGTGCCAGCAGCCAAGAGCGGGAGGGGAACACCGGGGAGCTGTTTTTT
cdr3_aa: CASSQEREGNTGELFF

j_call: TRBJ2-5
d_call: -
v_call: TRBV6-1
clone_size: -
cdr3_nt: TGTGCCAGCAGTGAAGCCTGGGGCCTGGAGACCCAGTACTTC
cdr3_aa: CASSEAWGLETQYF

j_call: TRBJ2-7
d_call: -
v_call: TRBV19
clone_size: -
cdr3_nt: TGTGCCACCGGACAGACCTACGAGCAGTACTTC
cdr3_aa: CATGQTYEQYF

j_call: TRBJ2-7
d_call: TRBD2
v_call: TRBV7-9
clone_size: -
cdr3_nt: TGTGCCAGCAGCTTAGCAGCGGGAGTGGGCGAGCAGTACTTC
cdr3_aa: CASSLAAGVGEQYF

j_call: TRBJ1-1
d_call: -
v_call: TRBV28
clone_size: -
cdr3_nt: TGTGCCAGCACCAGGACTACAATGAACACTGAAGCTTTCTTT
cdr3_aa: CASTRTTMNTEAFF

j_call: TRBJ2-7
d_call: -
v_call: TRBV13
clone_size: -
cdr3_nt: TGTGCCAGCAGCTTTAGCCAAGCGGTCGTAGACCCCTACGAGCAGTACTTC
cdr3_aa: CASSFSQAVVDPYEQYF

j_call: TRBJ2-1
d_call: -
v_call: TRBV2
clone_size: -
cdr3_nt: TGTGCCAACGTCCGGTCCGGGTCCAATGAGCAGTTCTTC
cdr3_aa: CANVRSGSNEQFF

j_call: TRBJ1-3
d_call: -
v_call: TRBV6-1
clone_size: -
cdr3_nt: TGTGCCAGCAGTGAGGTTAGGGGCCTCCGCTACTCTGGAAACACCATATATTTT
cdr3_aa: CASSEVRGLRYSGNTIYF

j_call: TRBJ2-1
d_call: -
v_call: TRBV19
clone_size: -
cdr3_nt: TGTGCCAGTAGTAATAGCGGAGTCTACAATGAGCAGTTCTTC
cdr3_aa: CASSNSGVYNEQFF

j_call: TRBJ2-7
d_call: -
v_call: TRBV19
clone_size: -
cdr3_nt: TGTGCCAGTAGTATTGCTGGGCGCCTTGGGTACGAGCAGTACTTC
cdr3_aa: CASSIAGRLGYEQYF

j_call: TRBJ2-7
d_call: TRBD1
v_call: TRBV27
clone_size: -
cdr3_nt: TGTGCCAGCAGTTTCCGGACAGGTAGCGAGCAGTACTTC
cdr3_aa: CASSFRTGSEQYF

j_call: TRBJ1-3
d_call: -
v_call: TRBV11-2
clone_size: -
cdr3_nt: TGTGCCAGCCGCACTTCCTTCTCTGGAAACACCATATATTTT
cdr3_aa: CASRTSFSGNTIYF

j_call: TRBJ2-1
d_call: TRBD2
v_call: TRBV29-1
clone_size: once
cdr3_nt: TGCAGCGTTGCGAGATCTAGCGGGAGGAATTACAATGAGCAGTTCTTC
cdr3_aa: CSVARSSGRNYNEQFF

j_call: TRBJ2-1
d_call: -
v_call: TRBV28
clone_size: -
cdr3_nt: TGTGCCAGCAGTTTAGGCGGAACTTACAATGAGCAGTTCTTC
cdr3_aa: CASSLGGTYNEQFF

j_call: TRBJ2-7
d_call: TRBD1
v_call: TRBV5-5
clone_size: -
cdr3_nt: TGTGCCAGCAGCGACGGACAGGGATGGGAGCAGTACTTC
cdr3_aa: CASSDGQGWEQYF

j_call: TRBJ1-1
d_call: -
v_call: TRBV7-9
clone_size: -
cdr3_nt: TGTGCCAGCAGCCTGGGGGGGGGAGAAGCTTTCTTT
cdr3_aa: CASSLGGGEAFF

j_call: TRBJ2-3
d_call: -
v_call: TRBV7-9
clone_size: -
cdr3_nt: TGTGCCAGCAGCTTCCGGGACACCTACACAGATACGCAGTATTTT
cdr3_aa: CASSFRDTYTDTQYF

j_call: TRBJ2-1
d_call: TRBD2
v_call: TRBV27
clone_size: -
cdr3_nt: TGTGCCAGCAGTTTTTTTAGCGGGGCGGCGGGTGAGCAGTTCTTC
cdr3_aa: CASSFFSGAAGEQFF

j_call: TRBJ1-1
d_call: -
v_call: TRBV5-3
clone_size: once
cdr3_nt: TGTGCCAGAAGCTCGCGGGCGGGGAACACTGAAGCTTTCTTT
cdr3_aa: CARSSRAGNTEAFF

j_call: TRBJ2-7
d_call: TRBD2
v_call: TRBV4-1
clone_size: -
cdr3_nt: TGCGCCAGCAGCCAAGGCATCGTGGCGGGAGGCTACGAGCAGTACTTC
cdr3_aa: CASSQGIVAGGYEQYF

j_call: TRBJ2-7
d_call: -
v_call: TRBV7-3
clone_size: -
cdr3_nt: TGTGCCAGCAGCTTGTACGCTCTGCGGGCCCGCTCCTACGAGCAGTACTTC
cdr3_aa: CASSLYALRARSYEQYF

j_call: TRBJ2-1
d_call: TRBD1
v_call: TRBV7-3
clone_size: -
cdr3_nt: TGTGCCAGCAGCGAGGGGACAGGGTCAGGGGATGAGCAGTTCTTC
cdr3_aa: CASSEGTGSGDEQFF

j_call: TRBJ1-2
d_call: -
v_call: TRBV27
clone_size: -
cdr3_nt: TGTGCCAGCAGTCCAATTACAGGGTCCTATGGCTACACCTTC
cdr3_aa: CASSPITGSYGYTF

j_call: TRBJ1-2
d_call: -
v_call: TRBV19
clone_size: -
cdr3_nt: TGTGCCAGTTCCTTTGGGGGAGGAGACTATGGCTACACCTTC
cdr3_aa: CASSFGGGDYGYTF

j_call: TRBJ1-4
d_call: TRBD1
v_call: TRBV7-9
clone_size: once
cdr3_nt: TGTGCCAGCAGCTTAGGTACAGGGGGACGGGAAAAACTGTTTTTT
cdr3_aa: CASSLGTGGREKLFF

j_call: TRBJ2-1
d_call: TRBD2
v_call: TRBV19
clone_size: -
cdr3_nt: TGTGCCAGTAGTATAGAAGTGGGACTAGCGGGAGGTACCTACAATGAGCAGTTCTTC
cdr3_aa: CASSIEVGLAGGTYNEQFF

j_call: TRBJ2-1
d_call: TRBD2
v_call: TRBV2
clone_size: -
cdr3_nt: TGTGCCAGCAGTGAAGAGGTAGCGGGCTCCTACAATGAGCAGTTCTTC
cdr3_aa: CASSEEVAGSYNEQFF

j_call: TRBJ2-3
d_call: -
v_call: TRBV7-7
clone_size: -
cdr3_nt: TGTGCCAGCAGCCCTAGCGGCACAGATACGCAGTATTTT
cdr3_aa: CASSPSGTDTQYF

j_call: TRBJ2-2
d_call: TRBD2
v_call: TRBV6-5
clone_size: -
cdr3_nt: TGTGCCAGCAGTTACTCGGCCGGGGGGATGGGCGGGGAGCTGTTTTTT
cdr3_aa: CASSYSAGGMGGELFF

j_call: TRBJ1-1
d_call: -
v_call: TRBV14
clone_size: -
cdr3_nt: TGTGCCAGCAGCCAATTGGGGGGGTACATGAACACTGAAGCTTTCTTT
cdr3_aa: CASSQLGGYMNTEAFF

j_call: TRBJ2-1
d_call: -
v_call: TRBV7-9
clone_size: -
cdr3_nt: TGTGCCAGCAGCCCTAGCGAGAGCTCCTACAATGAGCAGTTCTTC
cdr3_aa: CASSPSESSYNEQFF

j_call: TRBJ2-1
d_call: TRBD2
v_call: TRBV4-3
clone_size: -
cdr3_nt: TGCGCCAGCAGCCTGCGGCACGGGACTAGCGGTGACAATGAGCAGTTCTTC
cdr3_aa: CASSLRHGTSGDNEQFF

j_call: TRBJ2-7
d_call: -
v_call: TRBV7-2
clone_size: -
cdr3_nt: TGTGCCAGCAGCTTAGATGGGACTGCTTACGAGCAGTACTTC
cdr3_aa: CASSLDGTAYEQYF

j_call: TRBJ2-7
d_call: -
v_call: TRBV29-1
clone_size: -
cdr3_nt: TGCAGCGTTGGACTCAAAACCCCCTACGAGCAGTACTTC
cdr3_aa: CSVGLKTPYEQYF